This T cell receptor (beta chain) was identified during a study of shared clonotypes between healthy human individuals. Overall study findings and caveats: Blood was the sole source, and tissue repertoires probably differ.

Methods used by the authors: Because ImmunoSEQ provided only junction sequences with no quality scores, the filtering differed. Method: immunoSEQ multiplex PCR; TCRdb's copy keeps in-frame clones and lacks some. For V, J and clone size, that table is used; D and trimming come from the DNA. Of 150,000 to 200,000 clones listed, roughly 91% are singletons. Donors were Caucasian adults residing in Nashville, Tennessee, USA. A CD45RA-negative memory subset and a CD45RA+ naive subset were separated from the CD4+ cells. The CDR3 runs 15 residues. The germline CDR1 and CDR2 sequences are SNHLY and FYNNEI. With V trimmed by 7 bases and J by 5 bases, 8 bases remained unmatched. About this clone itself: The target antigen is unknown.

Sequences were obtained from naive CD4+ T cells sorted from blood. Subset given: CD45RA+ positively selected. The rearrangement uses TRBV2 and TRBJ2-5; 12 nucleotides match TRBD1. This TCR was sampled from a woman aged 30 to 39 in good health. CDR3 sequence: CASNSGQGAGETQYF. The CDR3 DNA follows: TGTGCCAGCAACTCGGGACAGGGGGCCGGGGAGACCCAGTACTTC. Complete variable domain (other parts from reference TRBV2 and TRBJ2-5): EPEVTQTPSHQVTQMGQEVILRCVPISNHLYFYWYRQILGQKVEFLVSFYNNEISEKSEIFDDQFSVERPDGSNFTLKIRSTKLEDSAMYFCASNSGQGAGETQYFGPGTRLLVL.